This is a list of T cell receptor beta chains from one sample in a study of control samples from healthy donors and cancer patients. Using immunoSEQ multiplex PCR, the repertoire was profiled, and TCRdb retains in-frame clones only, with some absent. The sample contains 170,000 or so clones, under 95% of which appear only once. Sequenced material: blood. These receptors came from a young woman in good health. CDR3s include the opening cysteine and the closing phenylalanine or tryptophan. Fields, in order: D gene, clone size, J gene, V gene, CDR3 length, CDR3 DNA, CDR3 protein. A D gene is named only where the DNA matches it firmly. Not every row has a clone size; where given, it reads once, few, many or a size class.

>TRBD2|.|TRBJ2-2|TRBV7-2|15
TGTGCCAGCAGCCTAGCGGGACTGAACACCGGGGAGCTGTTTTTT
CASSLAGLNTGELFF
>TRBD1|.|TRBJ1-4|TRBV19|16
TGTGCCAGTAGTATACCTCCGGGACAGGGGGATGAAAAACTGTTTTTT
CASSIPPGQGDEKLFF
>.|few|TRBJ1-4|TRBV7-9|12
TGTGCCAGCAGCTTGCGTAAGGAAAAACTGTTTTTT
CASSLRKEKLFF
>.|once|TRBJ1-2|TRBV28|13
TGTGCCAGCAGTCGAACGGTTAACTATGGCTACACCTTC
CASSRTVNYGYTF
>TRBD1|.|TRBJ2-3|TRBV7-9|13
TGTGCCAGCGAGACAGGGACCACAGATACGCAGTATTTT
CASETGTTDTQYF
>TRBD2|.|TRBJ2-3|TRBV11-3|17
TGTGCCAGCAGCTTTAGCACTAGCGGGAGGAGCACAGATACGCAGTATTTT
CASSFSTSGRSTDTQYF
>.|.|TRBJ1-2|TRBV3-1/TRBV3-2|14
TGTGCCAGCAGCCAAGTGGGCAGGGGCTATGGCTACACCTTC
CASSQVGRGYGYTF
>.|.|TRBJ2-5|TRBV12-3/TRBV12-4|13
TGTGCCAGCGCTCGGACTTACCAAGAGACCCAGTACTTC
CASARTYQETQYF
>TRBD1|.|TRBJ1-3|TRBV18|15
TGTGCCAGCTCAGCGACAGGGACCTCTGGAAACACCATATATTTT
CASSATGTSGNTIYF
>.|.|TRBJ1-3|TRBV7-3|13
TGTGCCAGCAGCTTACTACCTGGAAACACCATATATTTT
CASSLLPGNTIYF
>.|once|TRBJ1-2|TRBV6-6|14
TGTGCCAGCAGTTACTCCCCAGGGCGCTATGGCTACACCTTC
CASSYSPGRYGYTF
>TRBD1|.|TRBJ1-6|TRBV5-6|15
TGTGCCAGTCAGGACAGGGGGTACCCCCAATCACCCCTCCACTTT
CASQDRGYPQSPLHF
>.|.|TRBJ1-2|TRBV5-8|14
TGTGCCAGCAGTTTATTTGCGGGGGCCGGTGGCTACACCTTC
CASSLFAGAGGYTF
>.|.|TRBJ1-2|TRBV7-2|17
TGTGCCAGCAGCTTAGTCCCCTCACGGCAGACCGTCTATGGCTACACCTTC
CASSLVPSRQTVYGYTF
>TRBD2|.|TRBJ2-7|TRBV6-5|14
TGTGCCAGCAGTTACAGCCTAGCGGGAGACGAGCAGTACTTC
CASSYSLAGDEQYF
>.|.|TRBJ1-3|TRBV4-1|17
TGCGCCAGCAGCCAGGGGGGCAGCGGAAGCTCTGGAAACACCATATATTTT
CASSQGGSGSSGNTIYF
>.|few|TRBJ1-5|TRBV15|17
TGTGCCACCAGCAGAGCGGGCGGCGCAGGGAGCAATCAGCCCCAGCATTTT
CATSRAGGAGSNQPQHF
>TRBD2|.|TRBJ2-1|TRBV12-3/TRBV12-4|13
TGTGCCAGCGCGGGAGGACACTACAATGAGCAGTTCTTC
CASAGGHYNEQFF
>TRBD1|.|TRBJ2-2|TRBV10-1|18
TGCGCCAGCAGTGAGTACGGGGCTACAGGGGGCCCCACCGGGGAGCTGTTTTTT
CASSEYGATGGPTGELFF
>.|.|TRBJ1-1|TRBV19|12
TGTGCCAGTAGCCCAGAGAACACTGAAGCTTTCTTT
CASSPENTEAFF
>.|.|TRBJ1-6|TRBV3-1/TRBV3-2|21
TGTGCCAGCAGCCGCTACTTTAACGGGACTAATAATTGGGGTTATAATTCACCCCTCCACTTT
CASSRYFNGTNNWGYNSPLHF
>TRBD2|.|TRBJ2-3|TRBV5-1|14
TGCGCCAGCAGCTTTAGCGGGGGGACAGATACGCAGTATTTT
CASSFSGGTDTQYF
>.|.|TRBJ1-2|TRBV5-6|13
TGTGCCAGCAGCCCGGGTCGGAACTATGGCTACACCTTC
CASSPGRNYGYTF
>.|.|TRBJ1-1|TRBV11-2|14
TGTGCCAGCAGCTTAGGGACCGCGAACACTGAAGCTTTCTTT
CASSLGTANTEAFF
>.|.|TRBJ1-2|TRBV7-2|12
TGTGCCAGCAGCTCACCTAACTATGGCTACACCTTC
CASSSPNYGYTF
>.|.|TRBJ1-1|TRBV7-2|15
TGTGCCAGCAGCTTAGTGGGGATCGGGAGCACTGAAGCTTTCTTT
CASSLVGIGSTEAFF
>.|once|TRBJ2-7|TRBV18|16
TGTGCCAGCTCACCCGACGGCCTCCTGGGGCGCTACGAGCAGTACTTC
CASSPDGLLGRYEQYF
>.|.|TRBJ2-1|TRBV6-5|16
TGTGCCAGCAGTTCTCCAAAGGGGGGACCGCGGGATGAGCAGTTCTTC
CASSSPKGGPRDEQFF
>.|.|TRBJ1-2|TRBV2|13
TGTGCCAGCAGGAACGGGGGGCGCTATGGCTACACCTTC
CASRNGGRYGYTF
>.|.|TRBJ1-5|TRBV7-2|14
TGTGCCAGCAGCTTCGGGGAAGACAATCAGCCCCAGCATTTT
CASSFGEDNQPQHF
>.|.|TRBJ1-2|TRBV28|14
TGTGCCAGCAGTTTAACCGGGGCGCGCTATGGCTACACCTTC
CASSLTGARYGYTF
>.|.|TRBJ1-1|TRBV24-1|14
TGTGCCACCAGTGATTCGGGGGTAGACACTGAAGCTTTCTTT
CATSDSGVDTEAFF
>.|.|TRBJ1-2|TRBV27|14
TGTGCCAGCAGTTTATTCCAGGGTGGCTATGGCTACACCTTC
CASSLFQGGYGYTF
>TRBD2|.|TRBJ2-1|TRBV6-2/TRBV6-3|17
TGTGCCAGCAGTTCCCTGACTAGCGGGAGTCAAAACAATGAGCAGTTCTTC
CASSSLTSGSQNNEQFF
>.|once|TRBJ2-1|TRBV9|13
TGTGCCAGCAGCCCCGAGTCTAGGGGGAGGCAGTTCTTC
CASSPESRGRQFF
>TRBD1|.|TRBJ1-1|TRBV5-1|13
TGCGCCAGCGGAGGGGACAGGAACACTGAAGCTTTCTTT
CASGGDRNTEAFF
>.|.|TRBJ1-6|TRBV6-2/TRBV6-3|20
TGTGCCAGCAGTTACTCTCTAATTCACCCAGGGGACCAGTACAATTCACCCCTCCACTTT
CASSYSLIHPGDQYNSPLHF
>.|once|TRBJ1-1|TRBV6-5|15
TGTGCCAGCAGACCTCCCTGGACAGAGAACACTGAAGCTTTCTTT
CASRPPWTENTEAFF
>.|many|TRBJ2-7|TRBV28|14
TGTGCCAGCAGCCAGGGGAGAAGCCACTACGAGCAGTACTTC
CASSQGRSHYEQYF
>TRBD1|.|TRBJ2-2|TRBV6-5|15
TGTGCCAGCAAGAGGGACAGGGGGCGAAACGGGGAGCTGTTTTTT
CASKRDRGRNGELFF
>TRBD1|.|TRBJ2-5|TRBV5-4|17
TGTGCCAGCAATACCGGGACAGGGGGACCTAGCCAAGAGACCCAGTACTTC
CASNTGTGGPSQETQYF
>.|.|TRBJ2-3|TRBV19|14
TGTGCCAGTAGGGGGCCGCTAGGCGGTGATACGCAGTATTTT
CASRGPLGGDTQYF
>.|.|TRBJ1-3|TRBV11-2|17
TGTGCCAGCAGCCGAACCGGACAGTCGAACTCTGGAAACACCATATATTTT
CASSRTGQSNSGNTIYF
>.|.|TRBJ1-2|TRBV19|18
TGTGCCAGTTCTTTTTCCGGGGGTACGATAAAGTCTAACTATGGCTACACCTTC
CASSFSGGTIKSNYGYTF
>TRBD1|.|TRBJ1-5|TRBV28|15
TGTGCCAGCAATATGGACAGGGGTTTTAGTCAGCCCCAGCATTTT
CASNMDRGFSQPQHF
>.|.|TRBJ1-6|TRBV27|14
TGTGCCAGCAGTTTGTTCAGGGCCAAGTCACCCCTCCACTTT
CASSLFRAKSPLHF
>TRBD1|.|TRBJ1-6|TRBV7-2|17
TGTGCCAGCAGCCAAGGACAGGGAGGGCCTTATAATTCACCCCTCCACTTT
CASSQGQGGPYNSPLHF
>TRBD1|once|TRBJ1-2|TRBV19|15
TGTGCCAGTAGTACCTACAGGGGGCGCGACTATGGCTACACCTTC
CASSTYRGRDYGYTF
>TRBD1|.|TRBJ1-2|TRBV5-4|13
TGTGCCAGCAGCTTGGTCAGGGGGAATGGCTACACCTTC
CASSLVRGNGYTF
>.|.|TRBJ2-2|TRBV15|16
TGTGCCACTCGACCCTGGCACGAACCGAACACCGGGGAGCTGTTTTTT
CATRPWHEPNTGELFF
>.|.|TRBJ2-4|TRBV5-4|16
TGTGCCAGCAGCTCCGGAACTCAGAGGGACAAAAACATTCAGTACTTC
CASSSGTQRDKNIQYF
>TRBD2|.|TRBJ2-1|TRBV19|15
TGTGCCAGTAGCTGGACTAGCGGGAGTGTGGATGAGCAGTTCTTC
CASSWTSGSVDEQFF
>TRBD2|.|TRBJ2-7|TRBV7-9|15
TGTGCCAGCAGCTTGACCAGCGGGATTGTATACGAGCAGTACTTC
CASSLTSGIVYEQYF
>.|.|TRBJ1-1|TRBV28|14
TGTGCCAGCAGTTTGGACAGTTTTAACACTGAAGCTTTCTTT
CASSLDSFNTEAFF